This T cell receptor beta chain came from a study of blood T cell repertoires in COVID-19. TCRdb's copy holds only in-frame clones and misses some; the assay was immunoSEQ multiplex PCR. Here the sample spans nearly 90,000 clones, approximately 88% being singletons. The V end was cut by 2 bases, the J end by 4 bases, with 11 bases between. Germline assignment: CDR1 MNHEY and CDR2 SVGAGI. The CDR3 has 14 amino acids. Material for sequencing was peripheral blood. This chain connects TRBV6-5 to TRBJ1-2; D is uncertain. The TCR was taken from a man of 80 years or more with acute or convalescent COVID-19. The CDR3 DNA sequence: TGTGCCAGCAGTTACGGGCAGGCGGGCTATGGCTACACCTTC. Translation gives CASSYGQAGYGYTF.